These 29 T cell receptor beta chains were sequenced from one sample in a study of identical twins. TCRdb reprocessed the 5' RACE reads with MiXCR, giving one entry per CDR3 protein. The data hold 400,000 to 500,000 distinct CDR3 sequences, with about a fifth observed a single time. Sequenced material: naive T cells sorted from blood. The receptors stem from a middle-aged man in good health.

This clonotype was found a few times. The gene calls are TRBV29-1 and TRBJ1-1; D uncertain. CDR1 is SQVTM, CDR2 ANQGSEA, per germline. This CDR3 region has 12 residues. Trimming left V 0 bases short and J 7 bases short, with 9 bases between. The CDR3 sequence: CSVEEGPREAFF. CDR3 bases: TGCAGCGTTGAAGAAGGTCCCCGTGAAGCTTTCTTT.

This clonotype has a count of ten or more. V usage is TRBV5-1 and J usage is TRBJ2-1; D unresolved. The CDR3 is 12 amino acids. Germline V gives CDR1 SGHRS, CDR2 YFSETQ. Trimming shortened V by 4 bases and J by 8 bases, and 10 bases separated the two germline ends. The CDR3 protein is CASSVRSHEQFF. CDR3 nucleotides: TGCGCCAGCAGCGTCCGAAGCCATGAGCAGTTCTTC. The entire variable domain, with the rest obtained from reference TRBV5-1 and TRBJ2-1, is as follows: KAGVTQTPRYLIKTRGQQVTLSCSPISGHRSVSWYQQTPGQGLQFLFEYFSETQRNKGNFPGRFSGRQFSNSRSEMNVSTLELGDSALYLCASSVRSHEQFFGPGTRLTVL.

This clonotype came up a few times. The genes are TRBV15 and TRBJ1-1, with D possibly being TRBD1 (5 bases). This CDR3 contains 16 residues. Germline V CDR1 and CDR2: LNHNV, YYDKDF (reference sequence). Trimming removed 1 base at V and 1 base at J, with 13 bases between. Here the CDR3 reads CATSRGPGRTNTEAFF. The CDR3, as DNA: TGTGCCACCAGCAGAGGTCCAGGGAGAACGAACACTGAAGCTTTCTTT.

The sample holds many counts of this clonotype. The chain carries TRBV4-1 and TRBJ1-2; D is unresolved. The CDR3 consists of 17 residues. Trimming left V 3 bases short and J 0 bases short, with 17 bases between. Per germline, CDR1 MGHRA and CDR2 YSYEKL. Written as DNA, the CDR3 is TGCGCCAGCAGCCAGGGTCTCGAGGCAGGAGCTAACTATGGCTACACCTTC. Translation gives CASSQGLEAGANYGYTF.

The chain recombines TRBV6-5 with TRBJ1-2; D unclear. CDR1 and CDR2 (germline): MNHEY, SVGAGI. This CDR3 has 15 amino acids. V dropped 0 bases and J dropped 2 bases, with 10 bases sitting between them. The CDR3 region is CASSYSEAANYGYTF. In nucleotides, the CDR3 is TGTGCCAGCAGTTACTCGGAGGCGGCCAACTATGGCTACACCTTC.

This clonotype was counted a single time. The chain combines TRBV9 with TRBJ2-3, with D perhaps matching TRBD1 (6 bases). Trimming shortened V by 4 bases and J by 0 bases, and 15 bases separated the two germline ends. The CDR3 extends over 16 amino acids. Germline V gene lookup returns CDR1 SGDLS and CDR2 YYNGEE. The CDR3 DNA sequence: TGTGCCAGCAGCACCCGGGACACCCTTAGCACAGATACGCAGTATTTT. It yields the protein CASSTRDTLSTDTQYF.

The sample holds many counts of this clonotype. The rearrangement joins TRBV4-3 to TRBJ2-1; no firm D call. The CDR3 contains 15 residues. The germline gives CDR1 LGHNA, CDR2 YSLEER. V lost 0 bases and J lost 5, with 11 bases in between. DNA for the CDR3: TGCGCCAGCAGCCAAGACTCGCCTTACGACAATGAGCAGTTCTTC. It yields the protein CASSQDSPYDNEQFF.

V is TRBV6-1 and J is TRBJ1-2; TRBD1 matches 7 bases. Germline V gene data show CDR1 as MNHNS and CDR2 as SASEGT. The V segment lost 4 bases and the J segment 9 bases; nucleotides outside the gene matches: 5. The CDR3 has 12 residues. CDR3 in amino acids: CASSAGGRSYTF. The CDR3 DNA is TGTGCCAGCAGTGCAGGGGGAAGAAGCTACACCTTC.

There are a few counts of this clonotype. The chain recombines TRBV20-1 with TRBJ2-5; 10 bases match TRBD2. J was trimmed by 2 bases and V by 6 bases; bases with no gene match: 9. This CDR3 comprises 15 residues. Per germline, CDR1 DFQATT and CDR2 SNEGSKA (reference sequence). The CDR3 sequence: CSAKGTSVLQETQYF. The CDR3 DNA is TGCAGTGCCAAGGGGACTAGCGTGCTACAAGAGACCCAGTACTTC.

This clonotype was seen a handful of times. Here the CDR3 DNA reads TGTGCCAGCAGTTTACACCTGACAGGGGGCACTGAAGCTTTCTTT. Residues: CASSLHLTGGTEAFF. The V call is TRBV12-3 or TRBV12-4, the J call TRBJ1-1; TRBD1 agrees at 9 bases. Trimming cost V 2 bases and J 4 bases; bases outside gene matches: 5. The CDR3 runs to 15 residues.

The rearrangement links TRBV18 to TRBJ2-3; 7 bases line up with TRBD1. The CDR3 has 19 residues. CDR1 is KGHSH, CDR2 LQKENI, per germline. Trimming cost V 8 bases and J 0 bases; bases outside gene matches: 20. The CDR3 protein is CASAGLQGQAATSTDTQYF. CDR3 in DNA: TGTGCCAGCGCCGGGTTACAGGGGCAAGCGGCGACCAGCACAGATACGCAGTATTTT.

This clonotype was observed a handful of times. Germline is not matched at one junction end, which may reflect a read error. The chain joins TRBV6-1 to TRBJ2-7; 8 bases are a match to TRBD2. The CDR3 has 15 amino acids. The germline V gene encodes CDR1 MNHNS and CDR2 SASEGT. The CDR3 nucleotides are TGTGCCAGCAGTGACCTAAGCGGGAGCTCCAACGAGCAGTACTTC. It encodes CASSDLSGSSNEQYF.

In its sample, this clonotype was seen a few times. This sequence joins TRBV20-1 and TRBJ2-3, with D hard to call. The length of the CDR3 is 15 residues. Per germline, CDR1 DFQATT and CDR2 SNEGSKA (reference sequence). The V end lost 2 bases, the J end lost 0 bases, and 12 bases lay between the germline ends. CDR3 amino acids: CSARTGSTSTDTQYF. The CDR3 nucleotides read TGCAGTGCTAGAACCGGGTCAACTAGCACAGATACGCAGTATTTT.

A few counts support this clonotype. This rearrangement joins TRBV7-3 to TRBJ2-3; no reliable D call. This CDR3 is 15 amino acids long. Per germline, CDR1 SGHTA and CDR2 FQGTGA. V was clipped by 1 base and J by 4 bases, with 12 bases between them. The CDR3 loop reads CASSLIRVSPDTQYF. CDR3 sequence (DNA): TGTGCCAGCAGCTTAATAAGGGTTTCCCCAGATACGCAGTATTTT.

Points on this clonotype: No DNA is shown, since the ends of the CDR3 on it are uncertain; the CDR3 is the one TCRdb lists. This chain connects TRBV3-1 to TRBJ2-7; the table gives TRBD1 as D, unverified against the DNA. The germline CDR1 and CDR2 sequences are LGHDT and YNNKEL (reference sequence). The CDR3 has 14 residues if both end residues are counted. CDR3 sequence reads: CASSQSGRADEQYF.

Ten or more counts support this clonotype. The chain couples TRBV28 to TRBJ2-7; no definite D call. The CDR3 has 12 amino acids. The V end was cut by 5 bases, the J end by 4 bases, with 9 bases between. From germline, CDR1 is MDHEN and CDR2 SYDVKM. The chain's CDR3 is CASSITGYEQYF. DNA of the CDR3: TGTGCCAGCAGTATTACTGGTTACGAGCAGTACTTC.

This clonotype was recorded at least ten times. The J gene is TRBJ2-7, the V gene TRBV7-9; D ambiguous. The V gene lost 3 bases and the J gene lost 6 bases, with 15 bases spanning the gap. The CDR3 is 14 amino acids. CDR1 SEHNR and CDR2 FQNEAQ come from the germline V gene (reference sequence). For the CDR3, the DNA is TGTGCCAGCAGCTTTGGTGGGGATCCCGGCGAGCAGTACTTC. This gives the protein CASSFGGDPGEQYF. The full variable domain, its missing parts supplied by reference TRBV7-9 and TRBJ2-7, is DTGVSQNPRHKITKRGQNVTFRCDPISEHNRLYWYRQTLGQGPEFLTYFQNEAQLEKSRLLSDRFSAERPKGSFSTLEIQRTEQGDSAMYLCASSFGGDPGEQYFGPGTRLTVT.

Comments on this clonotype: This sequence may be a read error, since a much larger clone differs from it by one base. This sequence joins TRBV2 and TRBJ1-5; no definite D call. The germline V gene has CDR1 SNHLY and CDR2 FYNNEI. This CDR3 spans 13 amino acids. Trimming shortened V by 3 bases and J by 0 bases, and 3 bases separated the two germline ends. The CDR3 nucleotides read TGTGCCAGCAGTGATTATAGCAATCAGCCCCAGCATTTT. Protein sequence: CASSDYSNQPQHF.

The chain carries TRBV4-1 and TRBJ2-5, with D unresolved. Per germline, CDR1 MGHRA and CDR2 YSYEKL. Between the trimmed V and J ends, which lost 0 bases and 4 bases, there was a span of 18 bases. The CDR3 totals 17 residues. The CDR3: CASSQDVSPAWGETQYF. The CDR3 coding sequence is TGCGCCAGCAGCCAAGATGTATCGCCGGCTTGGGGAGAGACCCAGTACTTC.

In this sample, this clonotype turned up many times. This chain uses TRBV5-1 with TRBJ2-3, with D unclear. Trimming pared 0 bases from V and 4 bases from J, leaving 9 bases between. The CDR3 has 14 residues. Germline lookup yields CDR1 SGHRS and CDR2 YFSETQ. The CDR3 nucleotides read TGCGCCAGCAGCTTGGGAAGCCGCTCAGATACGCAGTATTTT. It encodes CASSLGSRSDTQYF.

This chain connects TRBV10-3 to TRBJ2-3; TRBD1 agrees at 9 bases. The CDR3 covers 14 residues. The V gene end was trimmed by 5 bases and the J gene end by 3 bases; junction bases not matched to a gene: 3. The germline V gene has CDR1 ENHRY and CDR2 SYGVKD. The CDR3 region is CAISSTGGTDTQYF. The CDR3 DNA sequence: TGTGCCATCAGTTCGACAGGGGGAACAGATACGCAGTATTTT.

This clonotype was counted between two and nine times. The CDR3 sequence: CASSPLVAGGYNEQFF. The CDR3 bases are TGTGCCAGCAGCCCTCTCGTAGCGGGAGGGTACAATGAGCAGTTCTTC. This chain uses TRBV11-1 with TRBJ2-1; 11 bases line up with TRBD2. The length of the CDR3 is 16 residues. Germline CDR1 reads SGHAT; CDR2 reads FQDESV (reference sequence). With 5 bases clipped from V and 4 bases from J, the junction kept 7 bases outside the gene matches.

Regarding this clonotype: This may be a read error: a much more frequent sequence differs by one nucleotide. The CDR3 sequence: CASSFPGIEAFF. The CDR3 DNA follows: TGTGCCAGCAGTTTTCCCGGGATTGAAGCTTTCTTT. The chain recombines TRBV12-3 or TRBV12-4 with TRBJ1-1; D call uncertain. This CDR3 region has 12 residues. The ends were cut back, 3 bases at V and 7 bases at J, with 9 bases in the middle.

This rearrangement joins TRBV2 to TRBJ2-3; D perhaps matches TRBD2 (5 bases). This CDR3 is built from 11 residues. Trimming took 7 bases from V and 6 from J, leaving 8 bases between them. The germline V gene has CDR1 SNHLY and CDR2 FYNNEI. CDR3 residues: CASKVADTQYF. The CDR3 nucleotides are TGTGCCAGCAAAGTAGCGGATACGCAGTATTTT.

This clonotype was observed a handful of times. The chain uses TRBV20-1 and TRBJ1-3; 7 nucleotides agree with TRBD1. The V gene end was trimmed by 5 bases and the J gene end by 0 bases; junction bases not matched to a gene: 13. Germline V gene sequence: CDR1 DFQATT, CDR2 SNEGSKA (reference sequence). This CDR3 has 17 amino acids. The CDR3 here is CSAFTPDRIFSGNTIYF. As DNA, the CDR3 is TGCAGTGCTTTTACTCCGGACAGGATCTTCTCTGGAAACACCATATATTTT.

This chain uses TRBV6-2 or TRBV6-3 with TRBJ2-7, with D possibly matching TRBD1 (5 bases). The germline CDR1 and CDR2 sequences are MNHEY and SVGEGT. The length of the CDR3 is 12 residues. V was pared by 0 bases and J by 5 bases, with 5 bases between. The CDR3 region has the DNA TGTGCCAGCAGTTACTCCAGGGACGAGCAGTACTTC. Translated, it gives CASSYSRDEQYF.

This clonotype was recorded many times. V is TRBV4-2 and J is TRBJ2-2; D may be TRBD2 (5 bases). Trimming left V 1 base short and J 2 bases short, with 11 bases between. CDR3 length: 16 amino acids. In germline, CDR1 is LGHNA, CDR2 YNFKEQ. CDR3 residues: CASSQVATGNTGELFF. CDR3 DNA: TGTGCCAGCAGCCAAGTAGCGACGGGAAACACCGGGGAGCTGTTTTTT.

V and J are TRBV11-2 and TRBJ2-1; 8 bases align to TRBD2. The ends lost 0 bases at V and 4 bases at J; junction bases unmatched: 11. Germline CDR1 and CDR2: SGHAT and FQNNGV. The CDR3 is made up of 18 amino acids. The CDR3 region is CASSLDAGGRTLYNEQFF. The CDR3, as DNA: TGTGCCAGCAGCTTAGATGCGGGGGGCCGGACGTTATACAATGAGCAGTTCTTC.

Only one count was recorded for this clonotype. V and J are TRBV2 and TRBJ1-5, with D tentatively TRBD1 (5 bases). Deletions cut 4 bases from V and 5 bases from J, with 15 bases between. There are 15 residues in the CDR3. CDR1 and CDR2 from the germline V gene are SNHLY and FYNNEI. The CDR3 nucleotides are TGTGCCAGCAGTGTCGTGGGGACCCGGGATCAGCCCCAGCATTTT. Its translation: CASSVVGTRDQPQHF. Drawing the rest from reference TRBV2 and TRBJ1-5, the complete variable domain is EPEVTQTPSHQVTQMGQEVILRCVPISNHLYFYWYRQILGQKVEFLVSFYNNEISEKSEIFDDQFSVERPDGSNFTLKIRSTKLEDSAMYFCASSVVGTRDQPQHFGDGTRLSIL.